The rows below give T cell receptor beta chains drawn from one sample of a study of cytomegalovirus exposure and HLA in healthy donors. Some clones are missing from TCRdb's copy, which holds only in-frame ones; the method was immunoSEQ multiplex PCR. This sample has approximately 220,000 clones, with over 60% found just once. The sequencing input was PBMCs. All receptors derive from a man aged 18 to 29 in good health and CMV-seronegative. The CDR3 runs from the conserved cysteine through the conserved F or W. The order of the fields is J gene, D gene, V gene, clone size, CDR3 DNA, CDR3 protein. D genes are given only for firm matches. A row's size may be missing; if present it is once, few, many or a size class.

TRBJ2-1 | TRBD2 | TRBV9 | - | TGTGCCAGCAGCCTCCGTTTCGGAGCGGGACCCCACAATGAGCAGTTCTTC | CASSLRFGAGPHNEQFF
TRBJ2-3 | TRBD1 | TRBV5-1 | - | TGCGCCAGCAGGGGACAGATTACCACAGATACGCAGTATTTT | CASRGQITTDTQYF
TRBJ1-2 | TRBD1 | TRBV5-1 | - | TGCGCCAGCAGCTCCGGACAGGGGGGAGCCTATGGCTACACCTTC | CASSSGQGGAYGYTF
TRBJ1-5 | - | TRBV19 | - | TGTGCCAGTACCATACACGGGGGGGCCTCTCGGCCCCAGCATTTT | CASTIHGGASRPQHF
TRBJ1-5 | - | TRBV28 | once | TGTGCCAGCAGTTTATCAACACGTTATCAGCCCCAGCATTTT | CASSLSTRYQPQHF
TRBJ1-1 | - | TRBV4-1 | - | TGCGCCAGCAGCCAATCCTGGACACCCGATCTAGCTTTCTTT | CASSQSWTPDLAFF
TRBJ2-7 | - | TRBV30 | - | TGTGCCTGGAGTGCCCACGGTTACGAGCAGTACTTC | CAWSAHGYEQYF
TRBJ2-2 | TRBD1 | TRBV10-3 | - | TGTGCCATCAGTGATGGACAGGGGCGCGACACCGGGGAGCTGTTTTTT | CAISDGQGRDTGELFF
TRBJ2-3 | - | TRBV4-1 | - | TGCGCCAGCAGCCAAATAAATCTAGTCGCCCTTGATACGCAGTATTTT | CASSQINLVALDTQYF
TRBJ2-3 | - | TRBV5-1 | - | TGCGCCAGCAGGCGAACTCCAAGCACAGATACGCAGTATTTT | CASRRTPSTDTQYF
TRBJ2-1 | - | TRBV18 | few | TGTGCCAGCTCACCCGAGCTAACCGACAATGAGCAGTTCTTC | CASSPELTDNEQFF
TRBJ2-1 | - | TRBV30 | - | TGTGCCTGGAGCCCCAGGGGTGGTGAGCAGTTCTTC | CAWSPRGGEQFF
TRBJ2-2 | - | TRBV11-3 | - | TGTGCCAGCAGCTTAGATGGCAGGGGAGGGACCGGGGAGCTGTTTTTT | CASSLDGRGGTGELFF
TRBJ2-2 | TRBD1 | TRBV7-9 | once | TGTGCCAGCAGCACAGCCCCGGGACAGGGTCTAAATACCGGGGAGCTGTTTTTT | CASSTAPGQGLNTGELFF
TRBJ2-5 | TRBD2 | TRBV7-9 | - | TGTGCCAGCAGCGGGGGACTAGCGGGAGAGACCCAGTACTTC | CASSGGLAGETQYF
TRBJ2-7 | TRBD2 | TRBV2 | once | TGTGCCAGCAGTAAGGCTAGCGGGAGGACGTACGAGCAGTACTTC | CASSKASGRTYEQYF
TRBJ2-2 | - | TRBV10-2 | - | TGCGCCAGCACCTCCCTCGGGGAACGCCACGGGGAGCTGTTTTTT | CASTSLGERHGELFF
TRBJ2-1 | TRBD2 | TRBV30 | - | TGTGCCTGGAGTCCGGGACTAGCGGGAACGCAGTTCTTC | CAWSPGLAGTQFF
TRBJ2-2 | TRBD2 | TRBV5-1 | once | TGCGCCAGCAGCACCGCTTCTATGGGAGGGGCTTCCGGGGAGCTGTTTTTT | CASSTASMGGASGELFF
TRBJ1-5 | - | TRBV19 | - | TGTGCCAGTAGTATGCCAGAAACCAATCAGCCCCAGCATTTT | CASSMPETNQPQHF
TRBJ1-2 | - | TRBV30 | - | TGCGCCTGGAATACACTAAAATATGGCTACACCTTC | CAWNTLKYGYTF
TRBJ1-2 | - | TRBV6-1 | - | TGTGCCAGCAGATTGGACCCGGGGGGAGTTGGCTACACCTTC | CASRLDPGGVGYTF
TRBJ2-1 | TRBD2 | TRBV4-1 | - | TGCGCCAGCAGCCAAGCGGCGGGGGGGGTTTACAATGAGCAGTTCTTC | CASSQAAGGVYNEQFF
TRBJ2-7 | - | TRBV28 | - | TGTGCCAGCAGTTTCGGGACAACCACCTCCTACGAGCAGTACTTC | CASSFGTTTSYEQYF
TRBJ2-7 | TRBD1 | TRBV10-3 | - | TGTGCCATCACCGGGACAGCATCCTACGAGCAGTACTTC | CAITGTASYEQYF